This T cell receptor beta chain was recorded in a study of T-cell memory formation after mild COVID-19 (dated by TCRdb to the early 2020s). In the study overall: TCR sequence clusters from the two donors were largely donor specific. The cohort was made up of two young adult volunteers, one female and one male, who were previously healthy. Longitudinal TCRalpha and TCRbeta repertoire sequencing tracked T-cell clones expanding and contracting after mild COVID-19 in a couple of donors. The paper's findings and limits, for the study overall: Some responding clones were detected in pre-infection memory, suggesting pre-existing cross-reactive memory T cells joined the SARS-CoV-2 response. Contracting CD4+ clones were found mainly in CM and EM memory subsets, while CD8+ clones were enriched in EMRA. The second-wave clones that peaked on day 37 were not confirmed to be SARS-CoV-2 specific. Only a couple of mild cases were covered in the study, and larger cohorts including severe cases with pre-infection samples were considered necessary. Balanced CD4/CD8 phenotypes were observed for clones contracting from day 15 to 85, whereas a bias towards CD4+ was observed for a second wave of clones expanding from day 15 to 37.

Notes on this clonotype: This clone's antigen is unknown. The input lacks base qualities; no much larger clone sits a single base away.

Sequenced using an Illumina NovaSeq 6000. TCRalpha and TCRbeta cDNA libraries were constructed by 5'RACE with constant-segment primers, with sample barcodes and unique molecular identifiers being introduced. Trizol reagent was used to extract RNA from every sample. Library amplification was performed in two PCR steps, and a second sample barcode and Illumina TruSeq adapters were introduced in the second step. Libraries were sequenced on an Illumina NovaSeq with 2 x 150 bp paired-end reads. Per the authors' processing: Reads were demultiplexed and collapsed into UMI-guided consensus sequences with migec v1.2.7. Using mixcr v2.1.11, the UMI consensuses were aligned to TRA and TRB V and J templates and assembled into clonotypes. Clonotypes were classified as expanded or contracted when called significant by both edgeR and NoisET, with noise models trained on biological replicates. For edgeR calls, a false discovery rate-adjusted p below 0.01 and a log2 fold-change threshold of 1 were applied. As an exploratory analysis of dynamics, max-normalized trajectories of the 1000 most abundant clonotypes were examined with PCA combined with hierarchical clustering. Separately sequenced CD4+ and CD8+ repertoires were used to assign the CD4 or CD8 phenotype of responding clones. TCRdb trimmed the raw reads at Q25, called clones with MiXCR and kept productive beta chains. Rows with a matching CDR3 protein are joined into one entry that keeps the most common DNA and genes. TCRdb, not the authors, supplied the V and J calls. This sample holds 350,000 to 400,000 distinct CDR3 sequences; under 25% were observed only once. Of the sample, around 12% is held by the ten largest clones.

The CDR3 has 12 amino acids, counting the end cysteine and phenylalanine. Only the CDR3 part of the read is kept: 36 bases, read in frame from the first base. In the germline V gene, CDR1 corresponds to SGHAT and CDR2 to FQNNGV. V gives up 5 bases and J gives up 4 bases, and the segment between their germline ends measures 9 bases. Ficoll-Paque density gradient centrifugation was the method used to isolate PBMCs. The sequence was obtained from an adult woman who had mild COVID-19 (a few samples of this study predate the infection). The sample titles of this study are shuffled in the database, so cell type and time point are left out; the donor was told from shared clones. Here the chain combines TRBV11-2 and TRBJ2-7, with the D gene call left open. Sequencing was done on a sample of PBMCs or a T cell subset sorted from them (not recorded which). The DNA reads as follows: TGTGCCAGCAGCCCCCCCCTTTACGAGCAGTACTTC. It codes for CASSPPLYEQYF.